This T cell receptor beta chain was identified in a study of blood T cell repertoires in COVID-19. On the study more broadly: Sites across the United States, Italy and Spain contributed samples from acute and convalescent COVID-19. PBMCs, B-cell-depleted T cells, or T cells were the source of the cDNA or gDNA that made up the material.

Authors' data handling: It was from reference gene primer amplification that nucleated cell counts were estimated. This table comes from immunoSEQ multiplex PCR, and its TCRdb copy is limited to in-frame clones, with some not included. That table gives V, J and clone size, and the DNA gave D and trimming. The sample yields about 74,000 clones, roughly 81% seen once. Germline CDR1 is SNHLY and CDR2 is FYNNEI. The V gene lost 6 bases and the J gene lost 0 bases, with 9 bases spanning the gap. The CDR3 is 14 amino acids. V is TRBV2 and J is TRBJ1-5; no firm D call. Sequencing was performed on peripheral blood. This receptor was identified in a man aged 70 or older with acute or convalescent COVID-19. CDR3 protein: CASRFGVSNQPQHF. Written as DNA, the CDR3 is TGTGCCAGCAGGTTCGGGGTTAGCAATCAGCCCCAGCATTTT.